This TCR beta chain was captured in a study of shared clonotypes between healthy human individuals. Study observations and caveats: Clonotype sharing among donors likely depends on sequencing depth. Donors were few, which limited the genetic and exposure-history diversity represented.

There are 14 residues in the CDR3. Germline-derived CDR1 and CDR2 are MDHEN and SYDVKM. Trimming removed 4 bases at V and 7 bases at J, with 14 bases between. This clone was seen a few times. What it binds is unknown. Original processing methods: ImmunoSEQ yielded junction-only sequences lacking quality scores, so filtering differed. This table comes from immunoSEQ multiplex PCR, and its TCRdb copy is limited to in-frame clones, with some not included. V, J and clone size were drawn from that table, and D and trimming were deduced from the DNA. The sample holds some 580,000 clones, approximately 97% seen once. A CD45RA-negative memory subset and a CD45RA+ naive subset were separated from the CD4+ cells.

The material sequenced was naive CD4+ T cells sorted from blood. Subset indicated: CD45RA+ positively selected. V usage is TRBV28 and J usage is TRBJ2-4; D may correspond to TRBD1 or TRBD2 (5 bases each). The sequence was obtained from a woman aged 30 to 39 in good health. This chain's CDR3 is CASSSGAPGNIQYF. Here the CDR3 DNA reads TGTGCCAGCAGTTCCGGGGCGCCTGGGAACATTCAGTACTTC.